A selection of T cell receptor beta chains follows, all from one sample in a study of blood T cell repertoires in COVID-19. The repertoire was sequenced with immunoSEQ multiplex PCR; TCRdb's copy has only in-frame clones and lacks some. There are some 160,000 clones in the sample; approximately 84% occur only once, and roughly 13% lies in the top ten. The material sequenced was peripheral blood. The source is a woman older than 75 with acute or convalescent COVID-19. Both conserved end residues are trimmed from each CDR3. Fields, in order: V gene, CDR3 length, J gene, CDR3 protein.

V gene: TRBV6-5; CDR3 length: 12; J gene: TRBJ2-5; CDR3 protein: ASRGDFWGETQY
V gene: TRBV6-5; CDR3 length: 11; J gene: TRBJ2-1; CDR3 protein: ASSPGGSHEQF
V gene: TRBV18; CDR3 length: 13; J gene: TRBJ1-4; CDR3 protein: ASSPGQGTNEKLF
V gene: TRBV3-1/TRBV3-2; CDR3 length: 13; J gene: TRBJ1-2; CDR3 protein: ASSQRTGGGYGYT
V gene: TRBV14; CDR3 length: 11; J gene: TRBJ2-7; CDR3 protein: ASRRTGIHEQY
V gene: TRBV20-1; CDR3 length: 8; J gene: TRBJ1-1; CDR3 protein: SARDTRAF
V gene: TRBV19; CDR3 length: 15; J gene: TRBJ2-1; CDR3 protein: ASSHRRRDAPGNEQF
V gene: TRBV28; CDR3 length: 10; J gene: TRBJ1-2; CDR3 protein: ASSTMNYGYT
V gene: TRBV27; CDR3 length: 13; J gene: TRBJ1-2; CDR3 protein: ASSPGLPLNYGYT
V gene: TRBV9; CDR3 length: 13; J gene: TRBJ2-5; CDR3 protein: ASSVVPAGKETQY
V gene: TRBV18; CDR3 length: 12; J gene: TRBJ2-3; CDR3 protein: ASSPLMEPDTQY
V gene: TRBV30; CDR3 length: 11; J gene: TRBJ1-5; CDR3 protein: AWSVQDDQPQH
V gene: TRBV11-3; CDR3 length: 11; J gene: TRBJ1-1; CDR3 protein: ASSRRENTEAF
V gene: TRBV5-1; CDR3 length: 13; J gene: TRBJ1-1; CDR3 protein: ASSQGANSNTEAF
V gene: TRBV11-2; CDR3 length: 15; J gene: TRBJ2-7; CDR3 protein: ASILQLGVGGSYEQY
V gene: TRBV28; CDR3 length: 13; J gene: TRBJ1-5; CDR3 protein: ASSPAGQGNQPQH
V gene: TRBV10-2; CDR3 length: 14; J gene: TRBJ1-2; CDR3 protein: ASSESRGLPLYGYT
V gene: TRBV19; CDR3 length: 12; J gene: TRBJ1-3; CDR3 protein: ASSTGASGNTIY
V gene: TRBV7-2; CDR3 length: 15; J gene: TRBJ2-1; CDR3 protein: ASSLGPGVGLANEQF
V gene: TRBV6-2/TRBV6-3; CDR3 length: 14; J gene: TRBJ1-5; CDR3 protein: ASSPRTRGADGPQH
V gene: TRBV3-1/TRBV3-2; CDR3 length: 14; J gene: TRBJ1-1; CDR3 protein: ASSQAPGQRNTEAF
V gene: TRBV2; CDR3 length: 13; J gene: TRBJ2-5; CDR3 protein: ASRTRTGFQETQY
V gene: TRBV28; CDR3 length: 13; J gene: TRBJ2-5; CDR3 protein: ASSYAAGGPETQY
V gene: TRBV6-5; CDR3 length: 13; J gene: TRBJ2-1; CDR3 protein: ASSPGQGAYNEQF
V gene: TRBV28; CDR3 length: 12; J gene: TRBJ2-7; CDR3 protein: ASSNRISTYEQY
V gene: TRBV30; CDR3 length: 15; J gene: TRBJ2-7; CDR3 protein: AWTVMSSGSSLYEQY
V gene: TRBV7-6; CDR3 length: 13; J gene: TRBJ2-7; CDR3 protein: ASSLNIAGLYEQY
V gene: TRBV5-5; CDR3 length: 11; J gene: TRBJ2-7; CDR3 protein: ASSPGGLYEQY
V gene: TRBV7-9; CDR3 length: 13; J gene: TRBJ1-5; CDR3 protein: ASSLTGQSNQPQH
V gene: TRBV3-1/TRBV3-2; CDR3 length: 13; J gene: TRBJ1-6; CDR3 protein: ASSQEGTADWPLH
V gene: TRBV18; CDR3 length: 11; J gene: TRBJ2-7; CDR3 protein: ASSPREGVEQY
V gene: TRBV5-1; CDR3 length: 12; J gene: TRBJ1-1; CDR3 protein: ASSLQGHNTEAF
V gene: TRBV19; CDR3 length: 14; J gene: TRBJ1-2; CDR3 protein: ASTLTGGRTHYGYT
V gene: TRBV5-4; CDR3 length: 11; J gene: TRBJ2-7; CDR3 protein: ASSLPWGGEQY
V gene: TRBV3-1/TRBV3-2; CDR3 length: 13; J gene: TRBJ1-5; CDR3 protein: ASSQQPGGDQPQH
V gene: TRBV2; CDR3 length: 13; J gene: TRBJ1-5; CDR3 protein: ASKKIHNSNQPQH